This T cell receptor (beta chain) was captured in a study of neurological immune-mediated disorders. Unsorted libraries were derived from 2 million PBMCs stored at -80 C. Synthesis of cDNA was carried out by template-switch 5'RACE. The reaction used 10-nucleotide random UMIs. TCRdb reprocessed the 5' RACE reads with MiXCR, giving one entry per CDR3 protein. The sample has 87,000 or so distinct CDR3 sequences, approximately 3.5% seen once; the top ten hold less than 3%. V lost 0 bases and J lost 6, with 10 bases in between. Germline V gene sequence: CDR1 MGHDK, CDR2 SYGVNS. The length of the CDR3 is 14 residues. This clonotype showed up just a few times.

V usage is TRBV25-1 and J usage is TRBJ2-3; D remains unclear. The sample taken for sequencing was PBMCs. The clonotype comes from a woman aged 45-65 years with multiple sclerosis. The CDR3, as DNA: TGTGCCAGCAGTGAATACCAGGAAGTGGATACGCAGTATTTT. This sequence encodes CASSEYQEVDTQYF.